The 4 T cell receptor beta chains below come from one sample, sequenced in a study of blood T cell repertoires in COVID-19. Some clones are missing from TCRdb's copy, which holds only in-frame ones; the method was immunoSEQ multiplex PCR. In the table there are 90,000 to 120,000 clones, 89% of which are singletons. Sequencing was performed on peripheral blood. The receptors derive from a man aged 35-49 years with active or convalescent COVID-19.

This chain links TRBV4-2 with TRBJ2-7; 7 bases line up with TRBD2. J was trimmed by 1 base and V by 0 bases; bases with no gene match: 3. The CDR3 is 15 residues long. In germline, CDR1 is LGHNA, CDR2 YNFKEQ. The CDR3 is CASSQEASGSYEQYF. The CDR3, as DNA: TGTGCCAGCAGCCAAGAGGCTAGCGGATCCTACGAGCAGTACTTC.

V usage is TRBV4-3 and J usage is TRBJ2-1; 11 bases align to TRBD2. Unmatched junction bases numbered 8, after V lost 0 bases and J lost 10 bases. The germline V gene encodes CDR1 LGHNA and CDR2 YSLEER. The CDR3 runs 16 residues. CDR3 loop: CASSQDLVAGGGEQFF. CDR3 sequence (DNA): TGCGCCAGCAGCCAAGATCTTGTAGCGGGAGGGGGGGAGCAGTTCTTC.

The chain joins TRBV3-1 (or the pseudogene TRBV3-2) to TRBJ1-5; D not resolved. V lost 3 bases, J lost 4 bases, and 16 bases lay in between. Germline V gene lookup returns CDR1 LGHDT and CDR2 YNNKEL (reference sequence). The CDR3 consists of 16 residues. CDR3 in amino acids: CASSQAGDSPNQPQHF. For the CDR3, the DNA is TGTGCCAGCAGCCAGGCCGGGGATTCGCCTAATCAGCCCCAGCATTTT.

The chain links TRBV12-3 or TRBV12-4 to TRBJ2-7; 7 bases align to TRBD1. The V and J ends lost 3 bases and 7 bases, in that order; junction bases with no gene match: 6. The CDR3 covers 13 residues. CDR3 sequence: CASSFEGAWEQYF. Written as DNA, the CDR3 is TGTGCCAGCAGTTTTGAGGGGGCCTGGGAGCAGTACTTC.